These T cell receptor beta chains were read from a single sample in a study of blood T cells in healthy people across ages. Using its own MiXCR run on the 5' RACE reads, TCRdb lists one record per CDR3 protein. The sample shows roughly 1.9 million distinct CDR3 sequences, about two fifths of them seen only once. Sequencing used blood. These receptors were taken from a human donor in good health. The CDR3 runs from the conserved cysteine through the conserved F or W. The D gene is left open where the match is weak. A clone size is listed for some rows: how often the clone was seen (once, few, many), or a class if it is expanded.

D: NA
length: 15
J: TRBJ1-2
size: NA
V: TRBV11-2
CDR3: CASSLVIGFTNGYTF
DNA: TGTGCCAGCAGCCTCGTAATCGGGTTCACGAATGGCTACACCTTC

D: TRBD2
length: 16
J: TRBJ2-1
size: NA
V: TRBV5-1
CDR3: CASSYGTSEVENEQFF
DNA: TGCGCCAGCAGCTACGGGACTAGCGAGGTTGAGAATGAGCAGTTCTTC

D: NA
length: 17
J: TRBJ2-7
size: NA
V: TRBV13
CDR3: CASSPSPGAPTSYEQYF
DNA: TGTGCCAGCAGCCCCAGCCCGGGGGCCCCTACCTCCTACGAGCAGTACTTC

D: TRBD2
length: 17
J: TRBJ2-7
size: NA
V: TRBV6-2/TRBV6-3
CDR3: CATHFRTSGESSYEQYF
DNA: TGTGCCACCCATTTTCGGACTAGCGGGGAGAGCTCCTACGAGCAGTACTTC

D: NA
length: 17
J: TRBJ1-5
size: NA
V: TRBV19
CDR3: CTSSILQGFYSNQPQHF
DNA: TGTACCAGTAGTATCTTACAGGGATTTTATAGCAATCAGCCCCAGCATTTT

D: NA
length: 14
J: TRBJ2-5
size: few
V: TRBV11-2
CDR3: CASSSWGYQETQYF
DNA: TGTGCCAGCAGCAGCTGGGGCTACCAAGAGACCCAGTACTTC

D: NA
length: 13
J: TRBJ1-2
size: few
V: TRBV28
CDR3: CASRKERIYGYTF
DNA: TGTGCCAGCAGAAAAGAAAGGATCTATGGCTACACCTTC

D: NA
length: 12
J: TRBJ1-2
size: few
V: TRBV6-5
CDR3: CASSSPSYGYTF
DNA: TGTGCCAGCAGTTCCCCTTCCTATGGCTACACCTTC

D: NA
length: 14
J: TRBJ1-4
size: once
V: TRBV7-9
CDR3: CASSLPGFNEKLFF
DNA: TGTGCCAGCAGCTTACCAGGGTTTAATGAAAAACTGTTTTTT

D: TRBD2
length: 16
J: TRBJ2-1
size: many
V: TRBV7-2
CDR3: CASSLGLGGGADEQFF
DNA: TGTGCCAGCAGCCTCGGGTTGGGCGGGGGGGCCGATGAGCAGTTCTTC

D: TRBD1
length: 15
J: TRBJ2-7
size: NA
V: TRBV6-6
CDR3: CASSYSPGQGTKQYF
DNA: TGTGCCAGCAGTTACTCGCCGGGACAGGGCACTAAGCAGTACTTC

D: TRBD1
length: 14
J: TRBJ2-3
size: NA
V: TRBV7-9
CDR3: CASSFRDSYQPQYF
DNA: TGTGCCAGCAGCTTCCGGGACAGTTATCAACCGCAGTATTTT

D: NA
length: 16
J: TRBJ1-1
size: NA
V: TRBV14
CDR3: CASSQDRANLNTEAFF
DNA: TGTGCCAGCAGCCAAGACAGGGCGAATTTGAACACTGAAGCTTTCTTT

D: NA
length: 15
J: TRBJ2-3
size: NA
V: TRBV20-1
CDR3: CSARDLNYFTDTQYF
DNA: TGCAGTGCTAGAGATCTGAACTACTTCACAGATACGCAGTATTTT

D: NA
length: 14
J: TRBJ2-1
size: NA
V: TRBV28
CDR3: CASSSQNSGNEQFF
DNA: TGTGCCAGCAGTTCCCAAAATAGCGGCAATGAGCAGTTCTTC

D: TRBD1
length: 18
J: TRBJ2-4
size: few
V: TRBV11-2
CDR3: CASSLPQGTVIAKNIQYF
DNA: TGTGCCAGCAGCCTTCCGCAAGGGACAGTAATAGCCAAAAACATTCAGTACTTC

D: NA
length: 15
J: TRBJ2-7
size: NA
V: TRBV10-3
CDR3: CAIRDAADGRNEQYF
DNA: TGTGCCATCAGGGACGCAGCGGACGGCCGGAACGAGCAGTACTTC

D: NA
length: 13
J: TRBJ1-1
size: NA
V: TRBV4-3
CDR3: CASSQEIIAEAFF
DNA: TGCGCCAGCAGCCAAGAGATAATCGCTGAAGCTTTCTTT

D: NA
length: 16
J: TRBJ1-2
size: many
V: TRBV6-6
CDR3: CASSPGEGRPNYGYTF
DNA: TGTGCCAGCAGCCCCGGAGAGGGGAGACCTAACTATGGCTACACCTTC

D: TRBD1
length: 16
J: TRBJ2-5
size: NA
V: TRBV20-1
CDR3: CSARSIRQGAGETQYF
DNA: TGCAGTGCTAGATCCATTAGACAGGGGGCCGGCGAGACCCAGTACTTC

D: NA
length: 12
J: TRBJ1-2
size: NA
V: TRBV11-1
CDR3: CASSAVSNGYTF
DNA: TGTGCCAGCAGCGCGGTTTCCAATGGCTACACCTTC

D: TRBD2
length: 15
J: TRBJ2-7
size: NA
V: TRBV20-1
CDR3: CSAREGSGGAYEQYF
DNA: TGCAGTGCTAGAGAGGGTAGCGGGGGGGCCTACGAGCAGTACTTC

D: NA
length: 15
J: TRBJ1-5
size: few
V: TRBV15
CDR3: CATSRAQRGNQPQHF
DNA: TGTGCCACCAGCAGAGCCCAACGGGGCAATCAGCCCCAGCATTTT

D: NA
length: 17
J: TRBJ1-1
size: NA
V: TRBV6-5
CDR3: CASSYFQDVRTNTEAFF
DNA: TGTGCCAGCAGTTATTTCCAGGACGTTCGTACGAACACTGAAGCTTTCTTT

D: NA
length: 13
J: TRBJ2-7
size: few
V: TRBV3-1
CDR3: CASSQIRVGEQYF
DNA: TGTGCCAGCAGCCAAATTCGGGTTGGCGAGCAGTACTTC

D: TRBD1
length: 16
J: TRBJ2-3
size: NA
V: TRBV28
CDR3: CASSSPGGPLMDTQYF
DNA: TGTGCCAGCAGTTCCCCAGGGGGTCCTCTTATGGATACGCAGTATTTT

D: NA
length: 14
J: TRBJ1-1
size: NA
V: TRBV6-5
CDR3: CASSYSDGYTEAFF
DNA: TGTGCCAGCAGTTACTCGGACGGCTACACTGAAGCTTTCTTT

D: TRBD1
length: 15
J: TRBJ2-1
size: few
V: TRBV7-2
CDR3: CASSLRQGVRNEQFF
DNA: TGTGCCAGCAGCCTAAGACAGGGGGTGAGAAATGAGCAGTTCTTC

D: TRBD2
length: 13
J: TRBJ2-5
size: NA
V: TRBV4-1
CDR3: CASSRGLVGTQYF
DNA: TGCGCCAGCAGCCGAGGACTAGTCGGGACCCAGTACTTC

D: NA
length: 13
J: TRBJ2-4
size: NA
V: TRBV13
CDR3: CASSSLGMNIQYF
DNA: TGTGCCAGCAGCTCCCTAGGGATGAACATTCAGTACTTC

D: TRBD2
length: 16
J: TRBJ2-3
size: NA
V: TRBV7-2
CDR3: CASSLPGTSFTDTQYF
DNA: TGTGCCAGCAGCTTACCCGGGACTAGCTTCACAGATACGCAGTATTTT

D: TRBD1
length: 15
J: TRBJ1-1
size: NA
V: TRBV10-2
CDR3: CASMKLRQGGTEAFF
DNA: TGCGCCAGCATGAAACTCCGACAGGGGGGCACTGAAGCTTTCTTT

D: NA
length: 14
J: TRBJ2-5
size: NA
V: TRBV4-3
CDR3: CASSPVGDQETQYF
DNA: TGCGCCAGCAGCCCGGTAGGAGACCAAGAGACCCAGTACTTC

D: NA
length: 14
J: TRBJ1-2
size: NA
V: TRBV7-2
CDR3: CASSQWDSGWGYTF
DNA: TGTGCCAGCAGCCAATGGGACTCGGGTTGGGGCTACACCTTC

D: NA
length: 15
J: TRBJ1-2
size: few
V: TRBV6-6
CDR3: CASSLTGDKNYGYTF
DNA: TGTGCCAGCAGTTTAACCGGGGACAAGAACTATGGCTACACCTTC

D: NA
length: 17
J: TRBJ2-1
size: NA
V: TRBV4-2
CDR3: CASSQTKQGWYGNGQFF
DNA: TGTGCCAGCAGCCAGACTAAACAGGGTTGGTATGGCAATGGGCAGTTCTTC

D: TRBD1
length: 16
J: TRBJ1-2
size: few
V: TRBV28
CDR3: CASRLGDRSSNYGYTF
DNA: TGTGCCAGCAGACTCGGGGACAGGTCTTCTAACTATGGCTACACCTTC

D: NA
length: 15
J: TRBJ2-7
size: many
V: TRBV7-2
CDR3: CASSLGWQSSYEQYF
DNA: TGTGCCAGCAGCTTAGGTTGGCAGAGCTCCTACGAGCAGTACTTC

D: TRBD1
length: 14
J: TRBJ1-2
size: NA
V: TRBV20-1
CDR3: CSAYTGQGIYGYTF
DNA: TGCAGTGCTTATACCGGACAGGGGATCTATGGCTACACCTTC

D: NA
length: 14
J: TRBJ2-7
size: few
V: TRBV28
CDR3: CASSLGGGPAEQYF
DNA: TGTGCCAGCAGTTTGGGGGGCGGTCCAGCCGAGCAGTACTTC

D: NA
length: 14
J: TRBJ1-2
size: NA
V: TRBV20-1
CDR3: CSVRNREGLIGYTF
DNA: TGCAGTGTTAGAAACCGCGAGGGGCTCATAGGCTACACCTTC

D: NA
length: 14
J: TRBJ2-3
size: NA
V: TRBV12-3/TRBV12-4
CDR3: CASSTDTGTDTQYF
DNA: TGTGCCAGCAGTACGGACACTGGCACAGATACGCAGTATTTT

D: NA
length: 16
J: TRBJ2-1
size: once
V: TRBV6-1
CDR3: CASSEGYGSNYNEQFF
DNA: TGTGCCAGCAGTGAAGGTTACGGGTCCAACTACAATGAGCAGTTCTTC

D: TRBD1
length: 13
J: TRBJ1-2
size: NA
V: TRBV7-9
CDR3: CATDREGNYGYTF
DNA: TGTGCCACTGACAGGGAAGGAAACTATGGCTACACCTTC

D: NA
length: 14
J: TRBJ1-1
size: NA
V: TRBV27
CDR3: CASISGAEFTEAFF
DNA: TGTGCCAGCATTTCTGGGGCGGAGTTCACTGAAGCTTTCTTT

D: NA
length: 16
J: TRBJ1-1
size: NA
V: TRBV29-1
CDR3: CSANSGPGELNTEAFF
DNA: TGCAGCGCCAATAGCGGGCCCGGGGAATTGAACACTGAAGCTTTCTTT

D: TRBD1
length: 15
J: TRBJ2-1
size: NA
V: TRBV20-1
CDR3: CSARAGTGVWNEQFF
DNA: TGCAGTGCTAGAGCCGGGACAGGGGTTTGGAATGAGCAGTTCTTC

D: TRBD1
length: 16
J: TRBJ1-2
size: few
V: TRBV9
CDR3: CASSVDGQGANYGYTF
DNA: TGTGCCAGCAGCGTAGATGGTCAGGGGGCAAACTATGGCTACACCTTC